This is a list of T cell receptor beta chains from one sample in a study of regulatory T cells in long-lasting Graves disease. TCRdb reprocessed the multiplex PCR reads via MiXCR and lists one record per CDR3 protein. Found here are 400,000 to 500,000 distinct CDR3 sequences, about 17% of them singletons; the top ten hold 20% to 25%. A further study also used this sample, focusing on T cells in Graves' hyperthyroidism and ophthalmopathy.

This sample comprised peripheral blood mononuclear cells (PBMCs), obtained at new diagnosis, from a patient treated with antithyroid drugs. The receptors come from a woman aged 18-29 years with Graves disease. CDR3s include the opening cysteine and the closing phenylalanine or tryptophan. Fields, in order: V gene, D gene, J gene, CDR3 protein. D genes are given only for firm matches.

TRBV7-2	TRBD2	TRBJ2-3	CASSFLAGGSTDTQYF
TRBV5-1	.	TRBJ1-1	CASSPRLSTEAFF
TRBV12-3/TRBV12-4	.	TRBJ2-5	CASSPEKETQYF
TRBV7-9	.	TRBJ2-2	CASSFGATGELFF
TRBV7-2	.	TRBJ1-4	CASSLEFWPGATNEKLFF
TRBV7-3	TRBD2	TRBJ2-1	CASSSSGSIDEQFF
TRBV11-2	.	TRBJ2-7	CASSYVGHILYYEQYF
TRBV14	TRBD2	TRBJ2-7	CASSQVRTRKTPVYEQYF
TRBV12-3/TRBV12-4	TRBD1	TRBJ2-7	CASRTGTGSYEQYF
TRBV5-6	.	TRBJ2-2	CASSLWDGNTGELFF
TRBV19	TRBD1	TRBJ1-2	CASRETGHYGYTF
TRBV28	TRBD1	TRBJ1-1	CASIWTGGMNTEAFF
TRBV15	.	TRBJ1-5	CATSRGEGNQPQHF
TRBV9	TRBD1	TRBJ1-1	CASSVAGGTEQAFF
TRBV11-2	TRBD2	TRBJ2-1	CASTRAGGSSYNEQFF
TRBV3-1	.	TRBJ2-2	CASSHDLTPYSNTGELFF
TRBV11-2	TRBD2	TRBJ2-7	CASSPGLAGYEQYF
TRBV20-1	.	TRBJ2-1	CSARGTQSYNEQFF
TRBV6-1	.	TRBJ2-7	CASSDTPSYEQYF
TRBV29-1	.	TRBJ2-1	CSVEETGLGEQFF
TRBV6-5	TRBD2	TRBJ2-2	CASSSLAGVSGELFF